The next 25 T cell receptor beta chains were all read from a single sample in a study of CXCR3-negative and CXCR3-positive naive CD8 T cells. Through 5' RACE with UMI labels, the TRB cDNA libraries were prepared. TCRdb reanalyzed the 5' RACE reads, giving one entry per CDR3 protein sequence and no DNA. With 60,000 or so distinct CDR3 sequences in the sample, the ten largest clones hold 20% to 25%. Sequencing used memory CD8+ T cells from blood. The source is a human donor in good health. Some clones in this sample may be carry-over from other donors' samples.

The chain joins TRBV28 to TRBJ2-2; the TCRdb call, TRBD1, lacks DNA for checking. The CDR3 is 15 residues long. Germline CDR1 is MDHEN and CDR2 is SYDVKM. CDR3 in amino acids: CASRLGGGYTGELFF. The variable domain in full, with the rest retrieved from reference TRBV28 and TRBJ2-2, is DVKVTQSSRYLVKRTGEKVFLECVQDMDHENMFWYRQDPGLGLRLIYFSYDVKMKEKGDIPEGYSVSREKKERFSLILESASTNQTSMYLCASRLGGGYTGELFFGEGSRLTVL.

The chain's CDR3 is CASSLPPETQYF. The J gene is TRBJ2-5, the V gene TRBV7-2. The CDR3 contains 12 residues. The germline gives CDR1 SGHTA, CDR2 FQGNSA.

The genes are TRBV28 and TRBJ2-7; with no DNA, the TCRdb D assignment of TRBD1 cannot be verified. Germline V CDR1 and CDR2: MDHEN, SYDVKM. The CDR3 consists of 14 residues. This chain's CDR3 is CASSPRVAVNEQYF.

The rearrangement joins TRBV5-1 to TRBJ2-3. Germline V gives CDR1 SGHRS, CDR2 YFSETQ. This CDR3 has 12 amino acids. The CDR3 region is CASSLKGDTQYF.

The rearrangement joins TRBV5-6 to TRBJ2-5; TCRdb gives TRBD2 as the D gene, but with no DNA this cannot be confirmed. The CDR3 is 16 residues long. The V gene's germline CDR1 is SGHDT and CDR2 YYEEEE. The CDR3 loop reads CASSLVEGSRGETQYF.

The genes are TRBV9 and TRBJ2-3; the TCRdb call, TRBD2, lacks DNA for checking. Germline V gene lookup returns CDR1 SGDLS and CDR2 YYNGEE. CDR3 length equals 15 residues. This chain's CDR3 is CASSVLAGGTDTQYF.

The gene calls are TRBV12-3 or TRBV12-4 and TRBJ1-1; TCRdb's assignment of TRBD1 cannot be checked, as there is no DNA. This CDR3 spans 15 amino acids. CDR3 residues: CASSTKDRVITEAFF.

The genes are TRBV11-2 and TRBJ1-1; TCRdb selects TRBD1, and the lack of DNA leaves this call unchecked. The CDR3 contains 15 residues. Germline V lookup: CDR1 SGHAT, CDR2 FQNNGV. Here the CDR3 reads CASSSGQGSITEAFF.

This CDR3 reads CSVELAGVNNEQFF. The chain links TRBV29-1 to TRBJ2-1; checking the TCRdb D call of TRBD2 is not possible without DNA. Looked up from germline, CDR1 is SQVTM and CDR2 is ANQGSEA. CDR3 length equals 14 residues.

The chain is built from TRBV20-1 and TRBJ2-7; TCRdb's D call of TRBD1 is untestable without DNA. In germline, CDR1 is DFQATT, CDR2 SNEGSKA (reference sequence). The CDR3 runs 14 residues. The CDR3 loop is CSAMGQTSSYEQYF.

The chain employs TRBV4-1 and TRBJ2-5; there is no DNA to check the TCRdb D call of TRBD2. This CDR3 contains 13 residues. The germline V gene has CDR1 MGHRA and CDR2 YSYEKL. CDR3 amino acids: CASSQAGGWDQYF.

J is TRBJ2-3 and V is TRBV28; there is no DNA to check the TCRdb D call of TRBD1. CDR3 length: 15 residues. Per the germline V gene, CDR1 is MDHEN and CDR2 is SYDVKM. CDR3 sequence: CASGEPGESTDTQYF.

The chain combines TRBV29-1 with TRBJ1-1. CDR3 length equals 12 residues. Germline V gene sequence: CDR1 SQVTM, CDR2 ANQGSEA. Here the CDR3 reads CSVELRVFMTFF.

The rearrangement uses TRBV5-5 and TRBJ2-2. The CDR3 totals 13 residues. The germline V gene has CDR1 SGHKS and CDR2 YYEKEE (reference sequence). The CDR3 loop is CASSLGLPGELFF. Complete variable domain (other parts from reference TRBV5-5 and TRBJ2-2): DAGVTQSPTHLIKTRGQQVTLRCSPISGHKSVSWYQQVLGQGPQFIFQYYEKEERGRGNFPDRFSARQFPNYSSELNVNALLLGDSALYLCASSLGLPGELFFGEGSRLTVL.

The chain recombines TRBV12-3 or TRBV12-4 with TRBJ2-7; there is no DNA to check the TCRdb D call of TRBD1. The CDR3 has 16 residues. The CDR3 loop reads CASSFNVPDRVSEQYF.

This chain uses TRBV18 with TRBJ1-1. Germline V lookup: CDR1 KGHSH, CDR2 LQKENI. CDR3 length: 12 amino acids. The CDR3 sequence: CASSNDNTEAFF.

CDR3 sequence reads: CSARPLVWSVSDTQYF. This sequence joins TRBV20-1 and TRBJ2-3. Per germline, CDR1 DFQATT and CDR2 SNEGSKA (reference sequence). The CDR3 runs 16 residues.

The V call is TRBV20-1, the J call TRBJ2-1; TCRdb gives TRBD1 as the D gene, but with no DNA this cannot be confirmed. The length of the CDR3 is 14 residues. Looked up from germline, CDR1 is DFQATT and CDR2 is SNEGSKA (reference sequence). CDR3 protein: CSARDRGDYNEQFF.

The chain combines TRBV7-2 with TRBJ1-4; TCRdb designates TRBD1, a call that cannot be tested without DNA. The CDR3 has 15 amino acids. The germline V gene encodes CDR1 SGHTA and CDR2 FQGNSA. CDR3 amino acids: CASSPQGLLYEKLFF. Supplemented by reference TRBV7-2 and TRBJ1-4, the full variable domain reads GAGVSQSPSNKVTEKGKDVELRCDPISGHTALYWYRQSLGQGLEFLIYFQGNSAPDKSGLPSDRFSAERTGGSVSTLTIQRTQQEDSAVYLCASSPQGLLYEKLFFGSGTQLSVL.

V gene TRBV6-6 combines with J gene TRBJ2-7; TCRdb gives TRBD2 as the D gene, but with no DNA this cannot be confirmed. The CDR3 sequence is 14 residues long. The germline gives CDR1 MNHNY, CDR2 SVGAGI (reference sequence). Here the CDR3 reads CASWSGVLIYEQYF.

The chain employs TRBV6-2 or TRBV6-3 and TRBJ2-1; TCRdb's D call, TRBD1, is unchecked because there is no DNA. The germline gives CDR1 MNHEY, CDR2 SVGEGT. The CDR3 totals 12 residues. CDR3 sequence reads: CASSPSSATGLF.

V usage is TRBV3-1 and J usage is TRBJ2-3. The germline CDR1 and CDR2 sequences are LGHDT and YNNKEL (reference sequence). This CDR3 comprises 13 residues. The CDR3 is CASYNVGTDTQYF.

The chain uses TRBV30 and TRBJ2-7; TCRdb gives TRBD1 as the D gene, but with no DNA this cannot be confirmed. CDR1 is GTSNPN, CDR2 SVGIG, per germline (reference sequence). CDR3 length: 15 amino acids. The CDR3 is CARSSRDSDRGEQYF. Full variable domain (outside the CDR3, taken from reference TRBV30 and TRBJ2-7): SQTIHQWPATLVQPVGSPLSLECTVEGTSNPNLYWYRQAAGRGLQLLFYSVGIGQISSEVPQNLSASRPQDRQFILSSKKLLLSDSGFYLCARSSRDSDRGEQYFGPGTRLTVT.

The CDR3 reads CASSSGNYGYTF. The rearrangement joins TRBV9 to TRBJ1-2. CDR1 and CDR2 from the germline V gene are SGDLS and YYNGEE. The CDR3 is 12 amino acids.

The CDR3 loop reads CASSLGQGGFETQYF. This chain uses TRBV7-2 with TRBJ2-5; TCRdb selects TRBD1, and the lack of DNA leaves this call unchecked. The germline V gene encodes CDR1 SGHTA and CDR2 FQGNSA. CDR3 length: 15 residues.